The 21 T cell receptor beta chains given below trace back to one sample, sequenced in a study of PD-1 blockade in classical Hodgkin lymphoma. TCRdb's table, derived via immunoSEQ multiplex PCR, lists solely in-frame clones and lacks some. The data hold 25,000 to 35,000 clones, with over 75% observed a single time. Relapse after autologous stem cell transplantation occurred in every patient, and brentuximab vedotin exposure varied. Purification of CD4+ T cells from thawed PBMCs was achieved by magnetic negative selection. Sequencing used CD4+ T cells from blood, obtained at baseline. The receptors here all came from a human donor with classical Hodgkin lymphoma.

The genes are TRBV6-5 and TRBJ2-2; D is perhaps TRBD2 (5 bases). The CDR3 is 13 residues long. V was clipped by 5 bases and J by 8 bases, with 12 bases between them. Germline V lookup: CDR1 MNHEY, CDR2 SVGAGI. The CDR3 region has the DNA TGTGCCAGCAGTCTTACCCCGGGGGGGGAGCTGTTTTTT. It yields the protein CASSLTPGGELFF.

This clone appeared once. V gene TRBV6-1 combines with J gene TRBJ1-1; weak D call: TRBD1 (5 bases). The V end was cut by 4 bases, the J end by 1 base, with 10 bases between. The length of the CDR3 is 14 residues. Germline loops: CDR1 MNHNS, CDR2 SASEGT. DNA of the CDR3: TGTGCCAGCAGTGTCCGGGGGAAGAACACTGAAGCTTTCTTT. This codes for CASSVRGKNTEAFF.

V is TRBV2 and J is TRBJ1-1; D is unclear. The CDR3 covers 12 residues. V lost 5 bases and J lost 3, with 7 bases in between. The germline V gene has CDR1 SNHLY and CDR2 FYNNEI. Here the CDR3 DNA reads TGTGCCAGCAGTCTTTTCGACACTGAAGCTTTCTTT. This gives the protein CASSLFDTEAFF.

The genes are TRBV5-4 and TRBJ1-2; 8 bases map to TRBD1. Per the germline V gene, CDR1 is SGHNT and CDR2 is YYREEE (reference sequence). The CDR3 runs 15 residues. V was pared by 4 bases and J by 4 bases, with 9 bases of the junction left unmatched. As DNA, the CDR3 is TGTGCCAGCAGCCAACAGGGGGTACCATTCTATGGCTACACCTTC. It encodes CASSQQGVPFYGYTF.

This clone was observed once. The rearrangement links TRBV7-2 to TRBJ2-1; 7 bases line up with TRBD2. J was trimmed by 7 bases and V by 7 bases; bases with no gene match: 13. The CDR3 totals 15 residues. Germline V CDR1 and CDR2: SGHTA, FQGNSA. The CDR3 here is CASTPRDGGLNEQFF. CDR3 DNA sequence: TGTGCCAGCACCCCGCGGGACGGGGGGTTGAATGAGCAGTTCTTC.

V usage is TRBV30 and J usage is TRBJ1-1; D gene uncertain. The germline V and J ends were trimmed by 3 bases and 4 bases, with 9 bases remaining between them. The CDR3 is 12 amino acids. CDR1 is GTSNPN and CDR2 is SVGIG in the germline V gene (reference sequence). The CDR3 nucleotides are TGTGCCTGGAGCGCCGTAGTCACTGAAGCTTTCTTT. The encoded protein is CAWSAVVTEAFF. The variable domain in full, completed from reference TRBV30 and TRBJ1-1, reads SQTIHQWPATLVQPVGSPLSLECTVEGTSNPNLYWYRQAAGRGLQLLFYSVGIGQISSEVPQNLSASRPQDRQFILSSKKLLLSDSGFYLCAWSAVVTEAFFGQGTRLTVV.

The genes are TRBV28 and TRBJ2-1, with TRBD2 identical over 8 bases. V shed 3 bases, J shed 1 base, and the junction held 8 bases outside the gene matches. CDR1 MDHEN and CDR2 SYDVKM come from the germline V gene. This CDR3 contains 17 residues. The CDR3 DNA reads TGTGCCAGCAGTTTTGGACTAGCTAGGCTTTCCTACAATGAGCAGTTCTTC. This translates into CASSFGLARLSYNEQFF.

V usage is TRBV30 and J usage is TRBJ2-5; D possibly corresponds to TRBD2 (5 bases). The CDR3 is 12 amino acids. V was clipped by 0 bases and J by 5 bases, with 7 bases between them. Germline V CDR1 and CDR2: GTSNPN, SVGIG (reference sequence). Here the CDR3 reads CAWSVQRETQYF. The CDR3 region has the DNA TGTGCCTGGAGTGTACAGCGGGAGACCCAGTACTTC.

V gene TRBV2 combines with J gene TRBJ2-3; D not resolved. Trimming took 7 bases from V and 1 from J, leaving 9 bases between them. The CDR3 contains 13 residues. The germline V gene has CDR1 SNHLY and CDR2 FYNNEI. The CDR3 region has the DNA TGTGCCAGCACGTGGCGGCGCACAGATACGCAGTATTTT. This sequence encodes CASTWRRTDTQYF.

This sequence joins TRBV27 and TRBJ2-7; 10 positions match TRBD1. This CDR3 comprises 13 residues. Germline lookup yields CDR1 MNHEY and CDR2 SMNVEV (reference sequence). V was clipped by 6 bases and J by 6 bases; unmatched bases: 5. CDR3 region: CASSRQGAREQYF. DNA for the CDR3: TGTGCCAGCAGCCGACAGGGGGCCCGCGAGCAGTACTTC.

The V call is TRBV5-1, the J call TRBJ2-5; D gene unclear. V lost 1 base and J 0 bases, leaving 13 bases between the germline ends. Germline CDR1 SGHRS, CDR2 YFSETQ. This CDR3 spans 16 amino acids. The CDR3 bases are TGCGCCAGCAGCTTGTGGTCCGTGAGTAACCAAGAGACCCAGTACTTC. Its protein is CASSLWSVSNQETQYF.

This clone was found a few times. The J gene is TRBJ1-2, the V gene TRBV28; D unclear. The germline V gene has CDR1 MDHEN and CDR2 SYDVKM. Trimming removed 6 bases at V and 8 bases at J, with 10 bases between. There are 11 residues in the CDR3. CDR3 sequence: CASSTREGYTF. CDR3 DNA sequence: TGTGCCAGCAGCACCCGAGAAGGCTACACCTTC.

The V call is TRBV6-5, the J call TRBJ1-6, with TRBD1 matching 10 bases. The V segment lost 0 bases and the J segment 7 bases; nucleotides outside the gene matches: 3. Germline V CDR1 and CDR2: MNHEY, SVGAGI. The CDR3 spans 16 residues. The CDR3 protein is CASSYSTGQGNSPLHF. DNA of the CDR3: TGTGCCAGCAGTTACTCGACGGGACAGGGGAATTCACCCCTCCACTTT.

This clone was seen a few times. V is TRBV4-1 and J is TRBJ1-2; no firm D call. The CDR3 consists of 15 residues. CDR1 and CDR2 from the germline V gene are MGHRA and YSYEKL. V lost 0 bases and J lost 2, with 10 bases in between. The CDR3 is CASSQENRENYGYTF. The CDR3 DNA reads as TGCGCCAGCAGCCAAGAAAACAGAGAGAACTATGGCTACACCTTC.

CDR3 DNA sequence: TGTGCCAGCAGTGCCCTGAGACAGGGGTGGGATGGCTACACCTTC. As protein: CASSALRQGWDGYTF. The V gene is TRBV6-1, the J gene TRBJ1-2; TRBD1 matches at 8 bases. Germline V CDR1 and CDR2: MNHNS, SASEGT. The CDR3 has 15 residues. Trimming cost V 4 bases and J 6 bases; bases outside gene matches: 10.

The chain is built from TRBV19 and TRBJ2-3, with 11 bases lining up with TRBD2. The CDR3 spans 18 residues. V dropped 2 bases and J dropped 0; count of bases not matched to a gene: 7. CDR1 and CDR2 (germline): LNHDA, SQIVND (reference sequence). The CDR3 sequence: CASSIRASGRTSTDTQYF. The CDR3 DNA is TGTGCCAGTAGTATACGGGCTAGCGGGAGGACTAGCACAGATACGCAGTATTTT.

This clone was recorded only once. The chain links TRBV4-2 to TRBJ2-1, with 16 bases that match TRBD2. Germline trimming cut 0 bases from V and 8 bases from J; bases unmatched to any gene: 7. Germline lookup yields CDR1 LGHNA and CDR2 YNFKEQ. The CDR3 is made up of 18 amino acids. CDR3 in amino acids: CASSQEGLAGGKVYEQFF. As DNA, the CDR3 is TGTGCCAGCAGCCAAGAGGGACTAGCGGGAGGGAAGGTCTATGAGCAGTTCTTC.

The chain links TRBV29-1 to TRBJ2-2; TRBD2 matches 9 bases. Looked up from germline, CDR1 is SQVTM and CDR2 is ANQGSEA. This CDR3 has 14 residues. The J segment lost 4 bases and the V segment lost 4 bases, leaving 4 bases of the junction unmatched. DNA for the CDR3: TGCAGCGTTGTAGCGGGAGTTCCCACCGGGGAGCTGTTTTTT. Residues: CSVVAGVPTGELFF.

Here the CDR3 DNA reads TGTGCCAGTAGAGGGAGGGGGCGCAGTGACTATGGCTACACCTTC. Its protein product is CASRGRGRSDYGYTF. The chain uses TRBV19 and TRBJ1-2; 7 positions agree with TRBD1. The CDR3 loop spans 15 amino acids. Germline-derived CDR1 and CDR2 are LNHDA and SQIVND (reference sequence). The V gene end was trimmed by 6 bases and the J gene end by 3 bases; junction bases not matched to a gene: 10.

The chain carries TRBV6-1 and TRBJ1-2; 7 nucleotides line up with TRBD1. Per germline, CDR1 MNHNS and CDR2 SASEGT. This CDR3 has 14 residues. With V trimmed by 1 base and J by 8 bases, 7 bases remained unmatched. The CDR3 sequence is CASSEVIRGEGYTF. The DNA for the CDR3 is TGTGCCAGCAGTGAAGTGATCAGGGGGGAAGGCTACACCTTC.

This clone was observed a single time. The J gene is TRBJ2-2, the V gene TRBV11-2; D ambiguous. This CDR3 is built from 14 residues. V lost 2 bases, J lost 6 bases, and 10 bases lay in between. Germline V gene data show CDR1 as SGHAT and CDR2 as FQNNGV. The CDR3 region has the DNA TGTGCCAGCAGCTTAACCCATCCCGCCGGGGAGCTGTTTTTT. Amino acid sequence: CASSLTHPAGELFF.